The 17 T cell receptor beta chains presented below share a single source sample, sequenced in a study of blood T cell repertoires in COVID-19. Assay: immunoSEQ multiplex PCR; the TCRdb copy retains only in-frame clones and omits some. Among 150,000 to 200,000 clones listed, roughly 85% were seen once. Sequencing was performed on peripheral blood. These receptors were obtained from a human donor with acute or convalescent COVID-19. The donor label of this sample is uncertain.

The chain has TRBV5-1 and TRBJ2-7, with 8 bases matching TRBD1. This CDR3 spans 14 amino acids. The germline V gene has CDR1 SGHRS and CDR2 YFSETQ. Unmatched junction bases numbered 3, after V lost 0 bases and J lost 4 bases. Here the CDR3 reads CASSLGTGTYEQYF. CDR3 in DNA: TGCGCCAGCAGCTTGGGGACAGGGACTTACGAGCAGTACTTC.

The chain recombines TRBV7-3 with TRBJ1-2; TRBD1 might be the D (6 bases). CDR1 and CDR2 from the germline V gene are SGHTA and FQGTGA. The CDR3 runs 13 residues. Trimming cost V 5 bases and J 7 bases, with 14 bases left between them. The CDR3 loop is CASSLNRERGYTF. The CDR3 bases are TGTGCCAGCAGCCTCAACAGGGAACGTGGCTACACCTTC. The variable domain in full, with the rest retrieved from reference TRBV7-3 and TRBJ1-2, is GAGVSQTPSNKVTEKGKYVELRCDPISGHTALYWYRQSLGQGPEFLIYFQGTGAADDSGLPNDRFFAVRPEGSVSTLKIQRTERGDSAVYLCASSLNRERGYTFGSGTRLTVV.

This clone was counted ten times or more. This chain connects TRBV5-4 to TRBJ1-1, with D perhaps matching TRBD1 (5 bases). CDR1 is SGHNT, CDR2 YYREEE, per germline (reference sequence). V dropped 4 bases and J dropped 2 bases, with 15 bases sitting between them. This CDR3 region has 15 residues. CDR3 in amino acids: CASSPRGISNTEAFF. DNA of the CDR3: TGTGCCAGCAGCCCGCGGGGCATCAGTAACACTGAAGCTTTCTTT.

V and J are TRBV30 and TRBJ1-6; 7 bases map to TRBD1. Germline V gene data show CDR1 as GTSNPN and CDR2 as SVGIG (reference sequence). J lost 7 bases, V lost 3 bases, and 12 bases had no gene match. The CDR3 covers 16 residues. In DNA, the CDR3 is TGTGCCTGGAGCCAATTGCCCGGGACAGTAAATTCACCCCTCCACTTT. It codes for CAWSQLPGTVNSPLHF.

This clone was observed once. The CDR3 sequence is CASSDRGGPYNEQFF. The CDR3, as DNA: TGCGCCAGCAGTGATCGCGGGGGGCCGTACAATGAGCAGTTCTTC. The chain joins TRBV10-2 to TRBJ2-1; 8 bases are shared with TRBD2. Germline CDR1 and CDR2: WSHSY and SAAADI. J lost 4 bases, V lost 3 bases, and 5 bases had no gene match. This CDR3 is 15 amino acids long.

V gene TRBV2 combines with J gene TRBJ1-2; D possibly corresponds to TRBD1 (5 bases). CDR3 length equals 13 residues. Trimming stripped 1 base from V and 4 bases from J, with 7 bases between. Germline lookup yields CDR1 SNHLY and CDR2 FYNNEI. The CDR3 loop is CASSEGTIYGYTF. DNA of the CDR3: TGTGCCAGCAGTGAAGGGACAATCTATGGCTACACCTTC.

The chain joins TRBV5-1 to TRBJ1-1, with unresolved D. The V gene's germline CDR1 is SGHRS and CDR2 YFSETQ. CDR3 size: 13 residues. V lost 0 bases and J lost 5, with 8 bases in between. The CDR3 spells CASSLEERTEAFF. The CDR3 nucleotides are TGCGCCAGCAGCTTGGAAGAGAGGACTGAAGCTTTCTTT.

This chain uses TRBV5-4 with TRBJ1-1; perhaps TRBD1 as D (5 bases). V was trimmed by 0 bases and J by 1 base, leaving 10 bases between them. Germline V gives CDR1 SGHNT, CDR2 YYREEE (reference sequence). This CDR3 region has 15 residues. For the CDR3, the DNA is TGTGCCAGCAGCTTGGCCCGACAGTGGAACACTGAAGCTTTCTTT. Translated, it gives CASSLARQWNTEAFF.

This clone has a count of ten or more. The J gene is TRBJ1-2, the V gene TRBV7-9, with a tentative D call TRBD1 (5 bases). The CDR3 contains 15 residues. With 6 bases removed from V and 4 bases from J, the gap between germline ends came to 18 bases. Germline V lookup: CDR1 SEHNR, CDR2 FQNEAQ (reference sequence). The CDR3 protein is CASRSPDQGSYGYTF. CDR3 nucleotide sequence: TGTGCCAGCAGAAGCCCTGATCAGGGTAGCTATGGCTACACCTTC. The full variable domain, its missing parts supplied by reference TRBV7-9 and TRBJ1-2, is DTGVSQNPRHKITKRGQNVTFRCDPISEHNRLYWYRQTLGQGPEFLTYFQNEAQLEKSRLLSDRFSAERPKGSFSTLEIQRTEQGDSAMYLCASRSPDQGSYGYTFGSGTRLTVV.

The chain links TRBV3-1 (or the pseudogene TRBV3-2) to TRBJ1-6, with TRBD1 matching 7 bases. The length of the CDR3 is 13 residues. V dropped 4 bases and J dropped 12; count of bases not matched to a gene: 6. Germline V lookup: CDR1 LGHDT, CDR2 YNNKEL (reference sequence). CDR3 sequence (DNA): TGTGCCAGCAGCCCCGGACAGGAGGGACCCCTCCACTTT. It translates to CASSPGQEGPLHF.

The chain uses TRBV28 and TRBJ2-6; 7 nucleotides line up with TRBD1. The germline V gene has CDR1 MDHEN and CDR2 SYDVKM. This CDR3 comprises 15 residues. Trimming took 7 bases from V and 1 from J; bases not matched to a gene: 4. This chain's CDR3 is CASNSGGSGANVLTF. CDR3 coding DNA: TGTGCCAGCAACTCAGGGGGTTCTGGGGCCAACGTCCTGACTTTC. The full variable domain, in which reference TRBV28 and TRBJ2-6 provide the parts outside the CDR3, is DVKVTQSSRYLVKRTGEKVFLECVQDMDHENMFWYRQDPGLGLRLIYFSYDVKMKEKGDIPEGYSVSREKKERFSLILESASTNQTSMYLCASNSGGSGANVLTFGAGSRLTVL.

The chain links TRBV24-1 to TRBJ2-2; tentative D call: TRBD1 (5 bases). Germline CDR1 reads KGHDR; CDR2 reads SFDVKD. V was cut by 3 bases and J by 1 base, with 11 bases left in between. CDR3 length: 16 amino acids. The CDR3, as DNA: TGTGCCACCAGTGATCCGACAGTGGGGAACACCGGGGAGCTGTTTTTT. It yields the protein CATSDPTVGNTGELFF.

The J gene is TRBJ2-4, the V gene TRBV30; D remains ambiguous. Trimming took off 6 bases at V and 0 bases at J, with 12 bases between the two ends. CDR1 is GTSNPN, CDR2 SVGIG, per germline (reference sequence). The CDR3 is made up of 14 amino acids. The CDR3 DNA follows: TGTGCCTGTAGCCTTCGTCTAGCCAAAAACATTCAGTACTTC. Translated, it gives CACSLRLAKNIQYF.

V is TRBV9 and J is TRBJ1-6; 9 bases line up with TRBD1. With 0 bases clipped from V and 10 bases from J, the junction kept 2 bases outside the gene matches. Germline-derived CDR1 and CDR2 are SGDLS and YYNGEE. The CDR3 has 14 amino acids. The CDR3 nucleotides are TGTGCCAGCAGCGTAGGGACAGGGGTATCACCCCTCCACTTT. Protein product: CASSVGTGVSPLHF.

The CDR3 bases are TGTGCCTGGAATCGGGGAGGAGGAATGAACACTGAAGCTTTCTTT. Translating gives CAWNRGGGMNTEAFF. V and J are TRBV30 and TRBJ1-1; no reliable D call. V shed 4 bases and J shed 0 bases, with 15 bases lying between them. Germline V gene data show CDR1 as GTSNPN and CDR2 as SVGIG (reference sequence). The CDR3 has 15 amino acids.

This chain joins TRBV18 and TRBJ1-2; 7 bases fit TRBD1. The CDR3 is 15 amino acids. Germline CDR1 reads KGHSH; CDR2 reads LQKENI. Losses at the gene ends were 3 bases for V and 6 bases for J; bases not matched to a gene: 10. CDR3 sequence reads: CASSPSNQGVNGYTF. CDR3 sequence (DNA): TGTGCCAGCTCACCCAGTAACCAGGGGGTGAATGGCTACACCTTC. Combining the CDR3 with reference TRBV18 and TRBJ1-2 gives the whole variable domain NAGVMQNPRHLVRRRGQEARLRCSPMKGHSHVYWYRQLPEEGLKFMVYLQKENIIDESGMPKERFSAEFPKEGPSILRIQQVVRGDSAAYFCASSPSNQGVNGYTFGSGTRLTVV.

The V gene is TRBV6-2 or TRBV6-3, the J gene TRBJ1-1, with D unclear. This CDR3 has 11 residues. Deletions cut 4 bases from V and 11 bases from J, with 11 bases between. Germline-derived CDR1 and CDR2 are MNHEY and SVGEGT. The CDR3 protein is CASSWPTGAFF. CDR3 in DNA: TGTGCCAGCAGTTGGCCCACGGGGGCTTTCTTT.